This T cell receptor (beta chain) is from a study of pediatric ulcerative colitis. Study-level results: Repertoires came from total lymphocyte DNA, not specific subsets. Ulcerative colitis patients shared more blood-rectal clones than controls. Substantially fewer templates came from a couple of patients' blood samples.

J was trimmed by 6 bases and V by 6 bases; bases with no gene match: 5. CDR3 size: 13 residues. Per germline, CDR1 MNHEY and CDR2 SVGAGI. Profiled with immunoSEQ multiplex PCR; TCRdb holds only in-frame clones, not every one. The sample yields 55,000 to 80,000 clones, about three quarters seen once. A remark on this clone: Its antigen remains unidentified.

This TCR derives from a boy between 5 and 17 years old with moderate ulcerative colitis. The rearrangement uses TRBV6-5 and TRBJ1-5; 7 nucleotides match TRBD1. Sequences were obtained from blood. CDR3 nucleotides: TGTGCCAGCAGGGGGACAGTGGGTCAGCCCCAGCATTTT. It specifies CASRGTVGQPQHF.